These 18 T cell receptor beta chains came from one sample sequenced in a study of blood T cell repertoires in COVID-19. The assay was immunoSEQ multiplex PCR, and TCRdb's table has in-frame clones only and misses some. The table lists 310,000 or so clones, about 84% of them singletons. The sample taken for sequencing was peripheral blood. The receptors stem from a woman between 50 and 59 years old with acute or convalescent COVID-19.

V is TRBV21-1 and J is TRBJ1-6; whether TRBD1, the table's D call, matches the DNA was not checked. TRBV21-1 is a known pseudogene. The CDR3 loop spans 17 amino acids. CDR3 bases: TGTGCCAGCAGCGGCCGTCAGGGTTTTGCCCTTAATTCACCCCTCCACTTT. Protein: CASSGRQGFALNSPLHF.

V usage is TRBV30 and J usage is TRBJ2-1, with D maybe TRBD2 (5 bases). The CDR3 is made up of 15 amino acids. V was shortened by 0 bases and J by 7 bases, with 16 bases between the two germline ends. Germline V gives CDR1 GTSNPN, CDR2 SVGIG (reference sequence). In DNA, the CDR3 is TGTGCCTGGAGTGTACGAGACTACTACTTTAATGAGCAGTTCTTC. It yields the protein CAWSVRDYYFNEQFF.

The J gene is TRBJ2-5, the V gene TRBV7-2, with 11 positions matching TRBD2. V shed 6 bases, J shed 5 bases, and the junction held 8 bases outside the gene matches. Germline values: CDR1 SGHTA, CDR2 FQGNSA. The CDR3 runs 15 residues. CDR3 nucleotides: TGTGCCAGCAGAAGAACTAGCGGGAGTGGGGAGACCCAGTACTTC. Translation: CASRRTSGSGETQYF.

The CDR3 here is CASSEADGDEAFF. The CDR3 DNA reads as TGTGCCAGCAGTGAAGCAGACGGAGACGAAGCTTTCTTT. The V and J genes are TRBV2 and TRBJ1-1; D remains ambiguous. The germline gives CDR1 SNHLY, CDR2 FYNNEI. V lost 0 bases, J lost 8 bases, and 10 bases lay in between. The CDR3 covers 13 residues.

V is TRBV7-8 and J is TRBJ1-1, with 7 bases matching TRBD1. The CDR3 runs to 15 residues. The germline CDR1 and CDR2 sequences are SGHVS and FQNEAQ. The V gene end was trimmed by 1 base and the J gene end by 4 bases; junction bases not matched to a gene: 6. The CDR3 protein is CASSLGRRGSTEAFF. In nucleotides, the CDR3 is TGTGCCAGCAGCTTAGGCCGCAGGGGGTCCACTGAAGCTTTCTTT. The whole variable domain, filled in from reference TRBV7-8 and TRBJ1-1, reads GAGVSQSPRYKVAKRGQDVALRCDPISGHVSLFWYQQALGQGPEFLTYFQNEAQLDKSGLPSDRFFAERPEGSVSTLKIQRTQQEDSAVYLCASSLGRRGSTEAFFGQGTRLTVV.

A few counts support this clone. The gene calls are TRBV20-1 and TRBJ1-1, with a weak D call TRBD1 (5 bases). Trimming took 3 bases from V and 3 from J, leaving 17 bases between them. The CDR3 covers 15 residues. Germline-derived CDR1 and CDR2 are DFQATT and SNEGSKA (reference sequence). DNA for the CDR3: TGCAGTGCTAGTGGAGGGACTAAGACAGACACTGAAGCTTTCTTT. It is translated as CSASGGTKTDTEAFF.

As concerns this clone: This specimen includes other DNA sequences encoding the same CDR3. This chain connects TRBV27 to TRBJ1-3, with D unclear. Germline CDR1 reads MNHEY; CDR2 reads SMNVEV (reference sequence). This CDR3 has 13 residues. Trimming shortened V by 3 bases and J by 0 bases, and 3 bases separated the two germline ends. The CDR3 bases are TGTGCCAGCAGTTTCTCCTCTGGAAACACCATATATTTT. Protein product: CASSFSSGNTIYF.

V is TRBV6-2 or TRBV6-3 and J is TRBJ2-7; D is undetermined. This CDR3 region has 14 residues. V was trimmed by 2 bases and J by 1 base, leaving 9 bases between them. CDR1 is MNHEY and CDR2 is SVGEGT in the germline V gene. The CDR3 protein is CASSYVAGSYEQYF. CDR3 sequence (DNA): TGTGCCAGCAGTTACGTGGCAGGTTCCTACGAGCAGTACTTC.

The chain recombines TRBV7-9 with TRBJ2-7; 7 bases agree with TRBD1. Germline lookup yields CDR1 SEHNR and CDR2 FQNEAQ (reference sequence). This CDR3 is 14 amino acids long. V was pared by 2 bases and J by 2 bases, with 3 bases of the junction left unmatched. The CDR3 region is CASSLRDSTYEQYF. CDR3 nucleotide sequence: TGTGCCAGCAGCTTAAGGGACAGTACCTACGAGCAGTACTTC. Complete variable domain (other parts from reference TRBV7-9 and TRBJ2-7): DTGVSQNPRHKITKRGQNVTFRCDPISEHNRLYWYRQTLGQGPEFLTYFQNEAQLEKSRLLSDRFSAERPKGSFSTLEIQRTEQGDSAMYLCASSLRDSTYEQYFGPGTRLTVT.

This clone has a handful of counts. This rearrangement joins TRBV5-1 to TRBJ1-4, with 7 bases fitting TRBD1. CDR3 length: 16 amino acids. Per germline, CDR1 SGHRS and CDR2 YFSETQ. With 0 bases clipped from V and 3 bases from J, the junction kept 5 bases outside the gene matches. The CDR3 region is CASSLVGGWANEKLFF. DNA of the CDR3: TGCGCCAGCAGCTTGGTAGGGGGCTGGGCTAATGAAAAACTGTTTTTT.

The chain uses TRBV9 and TRBJ1-2, with 9 bases that match TRBD1. This CDR3 spans 15 amino acids. Germline CDR1 is SGDLS and CDR2 is YYNGEE. Losses at the gene ends were 3 bases for V and 4 bases for J; bases not matched to a gene: 7. The CDR3 coding sequence is TGTGCCAGCAGCGCCCGGGACAGGGAATTCTATGGCTACACCTTC. Residues: CASSARDREFYGYTF.

This chain joins TRBV4-1 and TRBJ1-6; possibly TRBD1 for D (6 bases). The V and J ends lost 2 bases and 10 bases respectively, with 18 bases between them. This CDR3 is 16 amino acids long. Germline V lookup: CDR1 MGHRA, CDR2 YSYEKL. The CDR3 bases are TGCGCCAGCAGCCAATTTCGTTCAGGGGACCGATCACCCCTCCACTTT. This encodes CASSQFRSGDRSPLHF.

This clone was found once. The chain has TRBV9 and TRBJ1-1; 7 nucleotides align to TRBD1. This CDR3 is 15 amino acids long. V lost 0 bases to trimming and J lost 2 bases; unmatched junction nucleotides: 4. Per the germline V gene, CDR1 is SGDLS and CDR2 is YYNGEE. The CDR3 protein is CASSVDDRVNTEAFF. CDR3 nucleotides: TGTGCCAGCAGCGTAGATGACAGGGTCAACACTGAAGCTTTCTTT.

This clone was observed a single time. V gene TRBV19 combines with J gene TRBJ2-1; the match to TRBD2 covers 7 bases. Germline CDR1 is LNHDA and CDR2 is SQIVND (reference sequence). The trim removed 8 bases at V and 9 bases at J, leaving 7 bases unmatched. CDR3 size: 12 residues. The CDR3 region is CASRGPGGEQFF. The CDR3 DNA is TGTGCCAGTCGAGGCCCGGGGGGTGAGCAGTTCTTC. The full variable domain, completed using reference TRBV19 and TRBJ2-1, is DGGITQSPKYLFRKEGQNVTLSCEQNLNHDAMYWYRQDPGQGLRLIYYSQIVNDFQKGDIAEGYSVSREKKESFPLTVTSAQKNPTAFYLCASRGPGGEQFFGPGTRLTVL.

This clone appeared a single time. CDR3 region: CASSPGLVPDTQYF. CDR3 coding DNA: TGTGCCAGCAGCCCGGGACTAGTCCCCGATACGCAGTATTTT. The J gene is TRBJ2-3, the V gene TRBV2; 8 bases line up with TRBD2. Germline assignment: CDR1 SNHLY and CDR2 FYNNEI. V trimming: 6 bases; J trimming: 6 bases; junction bases outside the gene matches: 8. The CDR3 sequence is 14 residues long.

The chain is built from TRBV7-9 and TRBJ2-7, with 7 bases aligning to TRBD2. With V trimmed by 7 bases and J by 0 bases, 9 bases remained unmatched. This CDR3 is built from 15 residues. Germline loops: CDR1 SEHNR, CDR2 FQNEAQ (reference sequence). The CDR3 is CASTLMGGNSYEQYF. CDR3 bases: TGTGCCAGCACCCTAATGGGAGGGAACTCCTACGAGCAGTACTTC. Based on the CDR3 plus reference TRBV7-9 and TRBJ2-7, the full variable domain is DTGVSQNPRHKITKRGQNVTFRCDPISEHNRLYWYRQTLGQGPEFLTYFQNEAQLEKSRLLSDRFSAERPKGSFSTLEIQRTEQGDSAMYLCASTLMGGNSYEQYFGPGTRLTVT.

J is TRBJ1-2 and V is TRBV9, with TRBD1 matching over 8 bases. CDR1 and CDR2 (germline): SGDLS, YYNGEE. The trim removed 0 bases at V and 1 base at J, leaving 8 bases unmatched. This CDR3 is 17 amino acids long. CDR3 DNA: TGTGCCAGCAGCGTAGCCCCGGACAGGGTAGTTAACTATGGCTACACCTTC. It encodes CASSVAPDRVVNYGYTF. Combining the CDR3 with reference TRBV9 and TRBJ1-2 gives the whole variable domain DSGVTQTPKHLITATGQRVTLRCSPRSGDLSVYWYQQSLDQGLQFLIQYYNGEERAKGNILERFSAQQFPDLHSELNLSSLELGDSALYFCASSVAPDRVVNYGYTFGSGTRLTVV.

The chain uses TRBV5-1 and TRBJ2-7; the match to TRBD1 covers 10 bases. J was trimmed by 4 bases and V by 0 bases; bases with no gene match: 7. Germline loops: CDR1 SGHRS, CDR2 YFSETQ. This CDR3 spans 16 amino acids. The CDR3 region is CASSLASRTGGYEQYF. The CDR3 DNA follows: TGCGCCAGCAGCTTGGCGTCTCGGACAGGGGGGTACGAGCAGTACTTC. Full variable domain (outside the CDR3, taken from reference TRBV5-1 and TRBJ2-7): KAGVTQTPRYLIKTRGQQVTLSCSPISGHRSVSWYQQTPGQGLQFLFEYFSETQRNKGNFPGRFSGRQFSNSRSEMNVSTLELGDSALYLCASSLASRTGGYEQYFGPGTRLTVT.